A selection of T cell receptor beta chains follows, all from one sample in a study of cytomegalovirus exposure and HLA in healthy donors. The protocol was immunoSEQ multiplex PCR, while the TCRdb copy is restricted to in-frame clones and leaves out a portion. The sample carries more than 140,000 clones, around nine tenths recorded once. The source material was PBMCs. Every receptor here comes from a young woman in good health and CMV-seropositive. CDR3s include the opening cysteine and the closing phenylalanine or tryptophan.

len | j_gene | v_gene | CDR3aa
13 | TRBJ1-2 | TRBV10-1 | CASSDRTGYGYTF
14 | TRBJ2-7 | TRBV6-1 | CASSEPSGSYEQYF
15 | TRBJ2-1 | TRBV7-2 | CASSKLAGGYNEQFF
13 | TRBJ1-1 | TRBV6-5 | CASRLTPYTEAFF
16 | TRBJ2-1 | TRBV5-1 | CASSFPSGGLDNEQFF
15 | TRBJ2-7 | TRBV15 | CATSADSGLGYEQYF
14 | TRBJ2-7 | TRBV6-5 | CASSYSDRAYEQYF
15 | TRBJ2-5 | TRBV2 | CASAPGEFQGVTQYF
15 | TRBJ2-7 | TRBV2 | CASSQGLADSYEQYF
12 | TRBJ1-2 | TRBV29-1 | CSVEGDSYGYTF
14 | TRBJ2-1 | TRBV13 | CASSLVLSDNEQFF